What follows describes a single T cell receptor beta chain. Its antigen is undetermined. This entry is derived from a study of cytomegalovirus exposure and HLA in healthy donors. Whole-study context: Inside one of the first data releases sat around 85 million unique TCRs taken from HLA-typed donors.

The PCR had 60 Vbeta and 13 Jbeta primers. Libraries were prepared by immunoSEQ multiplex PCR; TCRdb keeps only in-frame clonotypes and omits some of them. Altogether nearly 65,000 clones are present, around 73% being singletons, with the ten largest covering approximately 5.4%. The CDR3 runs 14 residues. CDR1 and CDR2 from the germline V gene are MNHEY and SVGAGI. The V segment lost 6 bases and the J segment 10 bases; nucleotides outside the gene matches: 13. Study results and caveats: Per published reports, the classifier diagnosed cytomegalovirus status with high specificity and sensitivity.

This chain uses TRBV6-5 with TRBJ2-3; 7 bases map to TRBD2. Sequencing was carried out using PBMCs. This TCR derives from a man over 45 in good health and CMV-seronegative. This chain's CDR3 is CASSPTATSAAQYF. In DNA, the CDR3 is TGTGCCAGCAGCCCTACGGCAACTAGCGCTGCGCAGTATTTT.